The present T cell receptor beta chain was sequenced within a study of OX40 agonist ivuxolimab in advanced cancers. Study results and caveats: Specificity for antigen went undetermined in the expanded peripheral T cells.

Germline CDR1 MNHEY, CDR2 SMNVEV (reference sequence). Between the trimmed V and J ends, which lost 5 bases and 2 bases, there was a span of 16 bases. The CDR3 length is 15 residues. TCRdb's copy holds only in-frame clones and misses some; the assay was immunoSEQ multiplex PCR. The profile shows 65,000 to 80,000 clones, approximately 91% of them singletons. About this clone itself: Antigen: not known.

This specimen consisted of CD4+ or CD8+ T cells sorted from blood, obtained in a trial of the OX40 agonist ivuxolimab. The chain has TRBV27 and TRBJ2-7; possibly TRBD1 for D (6 bases). The receptor was derived from an adult with an advanced solid tumor such as melanoma, head and neck, liver or kidney cancer. CDR3 region: CASSQTGFGAYEQYF. CDR3 nucleotides: TGTGCCAGCAGTCAAACAGGGTTCGGGGCCTACGAGCAGTACTTC.